This T cell receptor (beta chain) was obtained from a study of response to subunit inactivated influenza vaccine. Study-wide results and limits: Authors suggested each seasonal flu vaccination may recruit only limited numbers of new T cells.

This clonotype was observed a handful of times. Its target is not known. There are 17 residues in the CDR3. Via MiXCR, TCRdb re-called the RT-PCR reads, giving one row per CDR3 protein. The sample lists approximately 500,000 distinct CDR3 sequences; under 30% were seen once. This sample also appeared in a second study, on T cells expressing NK-cell markers. As reported in that work: The authors made TCR beta cDNA libraries by 5'RACE template switching. This switching added a universal primer site and UMIs.

This material consisted of CD4+ T cells sorted from PBMCs, taken about 11 days after vaccination. The receptor was isolated from a man aged 50 to 60 who received an inactivated influenza vaccine. The genes are TRBV21-1 and TRBJ2-2; the D call TRBD1 from the table was never checked on the DNA. TRBV21-1 is classified as a pseudogene. The CDR3 DNA follows: TGTGCCAGCAGCAAAGCAAGGGGACAGGGGCGCACCGGGGAGCTGTTTTTT. Encoded protein: CASSKARGQGRTGELFF.